This T cell receptor beta chain originates from a study of T cell responses to AZD1222 COVID-19 vaccine. The wider study: Analysis merged second doses at about 4 or about 12 weeks. Study outcomes and limitations: Sampling captured repertoires only after the peak T cell response. Rises in breadth and depth of Spike-specific TCRs came after two AZD1222 doses. CD4 TCRs linked to vaccination spanned spike, dominating at 160-218 and 743-854.

Profiling relied on immunoSEQ multiplex PCR, and the TCRdb table lists in-frame clones only, not all of them. The sample includes some 130,000 clones, approximately 89% of them seen just once. With respect to this clone: Its specificity is unknown.

From germline, CDR1 is MNHEY and CDR2 SVGAGI. Trimming pared 0 bases from V and 3 bases from J, leaving 12 bases between. The CDR3 sequence is 16 residues long. The sequencing used peripheral blood, collected on day 0 of AZD1222 vaccination. The sequence derives from an adult in good health. This chain links TRBV6-5 with TRBJ1-3; D is undetermined. The CDR3: CASSYSLRGGGNTIYF. The CDR3 DNA reads TGTGCCAGCAGTTACTCTTTGCGGGGAGGTGGAAACACCATATATTTT.